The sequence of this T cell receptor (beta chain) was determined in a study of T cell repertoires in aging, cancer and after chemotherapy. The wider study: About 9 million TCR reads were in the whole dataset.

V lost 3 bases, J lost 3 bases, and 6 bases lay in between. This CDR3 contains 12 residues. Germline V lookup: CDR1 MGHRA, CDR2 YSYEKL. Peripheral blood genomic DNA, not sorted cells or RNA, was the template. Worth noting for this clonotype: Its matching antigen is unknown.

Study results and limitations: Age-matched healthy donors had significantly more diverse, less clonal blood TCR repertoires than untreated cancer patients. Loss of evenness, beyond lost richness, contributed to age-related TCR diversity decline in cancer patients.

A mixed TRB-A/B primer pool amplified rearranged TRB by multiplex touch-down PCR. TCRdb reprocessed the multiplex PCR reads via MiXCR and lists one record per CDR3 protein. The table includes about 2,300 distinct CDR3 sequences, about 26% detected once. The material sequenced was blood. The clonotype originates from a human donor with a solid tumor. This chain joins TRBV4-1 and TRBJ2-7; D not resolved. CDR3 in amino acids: CASSQSVYEQYF. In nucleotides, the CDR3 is TGCGCCAGCAGCCAGTCCGTCTACGAGCAGTACTTC.